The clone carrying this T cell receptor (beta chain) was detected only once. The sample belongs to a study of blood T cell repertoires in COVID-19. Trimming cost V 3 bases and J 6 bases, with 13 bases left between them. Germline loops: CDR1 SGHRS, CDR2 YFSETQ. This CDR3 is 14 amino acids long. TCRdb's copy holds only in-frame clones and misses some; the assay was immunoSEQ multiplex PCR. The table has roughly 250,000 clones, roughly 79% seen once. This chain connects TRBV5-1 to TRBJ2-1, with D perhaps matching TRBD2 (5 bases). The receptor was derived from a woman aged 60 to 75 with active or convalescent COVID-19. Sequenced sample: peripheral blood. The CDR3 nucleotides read TGCGCCAGCAGCTGGGGATGGGCGGGCAATGAGCAGTTCTTC. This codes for CASSWGWAGNEQFF. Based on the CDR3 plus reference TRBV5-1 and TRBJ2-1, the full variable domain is KAGVTQTPRYLIKTRGQQVTLSCSPISGHRSVSWYQQTPGQGLQFLFEYFSETQRNKGNFPGRFSGRQFSNSRSEMNVSTLELGDSALYLCASSWGWAGNEQFFGPGTRLTVL.